This T cell receptor (beta chain) was observed in a study of cytomegalovirus exposure and HLA in healthy donors. Study details: The 90 to 150 validation repertoires used the same platform as the 666 first-cohort repertoires, a later analysis reported.

With regard to this clone: The target antigen is unknown.

CDR3 length equals 19 residues. CDR1 SQVTM and CDR2 ANQGSEA come from the germline V gene. Trimming cost V 3 bases and J 5 bases; bases outside gene matches: 20. Study conclusions and caveats: Despite most TCR sequences being rare, some public TCRs occurred in many donors.

The method was immunoSEQ multiplex PCR; TCRdb's version includes in-frame clones alone and lacks a portion of them. The sample has around 52,000 clones; more than 85% are singletons. V is TRBV29-1 and J is TRBJ2-1, with 9 bases identical to TRBD2. This receptor was obtained from a woman aged 18-30 years in good health and CMV-seronegative. Sequenced material: PBMCs. The CDR3 is CSVEGLAGEAPIVNNEQFF. The CDR3 DNA sequence: TGCAGCGTTGAGGGGTTAGCGGGAGAAGCACCGATTGTCAACAATGAGCAGTTCTTC.